This T cell receptor beta chain was obtained from a study of T-cell reconstitution after alpha-beta-depleted transplantation in children. This CDR3 contains 16 residues. V shed 4 bases and J 6 bases; nucleotides not matched to a gene: 7. Germline lookup yields CDR1 LGHDT and CDR2 YNNKEL (reference sequence). Unique molecular identifiers tagged the TCRbeta library. TCRdb used MiXCR to reprocess the PCR reads, holding one entry per CDR3 protein. The table lists about 250,000 distinct CDR3 sequences, roughly a quarter of them singletons. The sample in question was PBMCs, mostly from graft donor cells, obtained 360 days after TCRalphabeta/CD19-depleted stem cell transplant. The V call is TRBV3-1, the J call TRBJ2-3; 13 positions agree with TRBD2. The sequence came from a female patient aged 2-9 years who had a stem cell transplant for congenital amegakaryocytic thrombocytopenia, so the T cells may come from the graft donor. This CDR3 is CASSPTSGGAWDTQYF. Here the CDR3 DNA reads TGTGCCAGCAGCCCCACTAGCGGGGGGGCTTGGGATACGCAGTATTTT.